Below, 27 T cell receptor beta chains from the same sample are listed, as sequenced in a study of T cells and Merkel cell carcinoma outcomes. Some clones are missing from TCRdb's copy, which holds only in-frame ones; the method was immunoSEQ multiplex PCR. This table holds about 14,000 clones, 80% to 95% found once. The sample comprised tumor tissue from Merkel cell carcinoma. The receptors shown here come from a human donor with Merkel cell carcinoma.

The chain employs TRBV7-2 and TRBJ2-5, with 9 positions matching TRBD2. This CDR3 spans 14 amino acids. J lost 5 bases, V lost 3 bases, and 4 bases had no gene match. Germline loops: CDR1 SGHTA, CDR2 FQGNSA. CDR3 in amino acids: CASSLTSGTETQYF. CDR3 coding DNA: TGTGCCAGCAGCTTGACTAGCGGTACGGAGACCCAGTACTTC.

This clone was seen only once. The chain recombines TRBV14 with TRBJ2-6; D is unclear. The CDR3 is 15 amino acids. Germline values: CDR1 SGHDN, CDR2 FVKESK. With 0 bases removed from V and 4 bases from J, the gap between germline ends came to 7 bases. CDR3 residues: CASSQDVGGANVLTF. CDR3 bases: TGTGCCAGCAGCCAAGATGTCGGGGGGGCCAACGTCCTGACTTTC.

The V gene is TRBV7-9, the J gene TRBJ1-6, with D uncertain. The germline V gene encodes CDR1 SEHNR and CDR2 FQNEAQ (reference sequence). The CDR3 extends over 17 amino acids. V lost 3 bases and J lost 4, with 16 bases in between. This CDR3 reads CASSLARGEGYNSPLHF. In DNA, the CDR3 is TGTGCCAGCAGCTTGGCGCGGGGTGAGGGATATAATTCACCCCTCCACTTT.

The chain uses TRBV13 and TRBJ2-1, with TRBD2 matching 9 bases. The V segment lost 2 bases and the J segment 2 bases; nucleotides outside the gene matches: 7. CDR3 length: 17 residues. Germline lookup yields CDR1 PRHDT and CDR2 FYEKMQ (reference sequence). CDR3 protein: CASSLLASGNTYNEQFF. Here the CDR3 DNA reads TGTGCCAGCAGCTTACTCGCTAGCGGGAACACCTACAATGAGCAGTTCTTC.

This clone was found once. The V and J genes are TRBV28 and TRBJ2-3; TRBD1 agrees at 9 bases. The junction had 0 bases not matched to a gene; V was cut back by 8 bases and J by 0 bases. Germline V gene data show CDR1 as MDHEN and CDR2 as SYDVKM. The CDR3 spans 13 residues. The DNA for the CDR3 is TGTGCCAGCGGGACAGGGAGCACAGATACGCAGTATTTT. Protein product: CASGTGSTDTQYF.

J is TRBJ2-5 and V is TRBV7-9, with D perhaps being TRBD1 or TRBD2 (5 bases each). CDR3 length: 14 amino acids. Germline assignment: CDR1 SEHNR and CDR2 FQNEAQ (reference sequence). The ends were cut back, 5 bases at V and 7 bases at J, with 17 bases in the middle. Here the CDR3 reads CASSPTGTGMTQYF. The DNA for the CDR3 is TGTGCCAGCAGCCCGACGGGGACCGGCATGACCCAGTACTTC. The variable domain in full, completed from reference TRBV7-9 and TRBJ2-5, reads DTGVSQNPRHKITKRGQNVTFRCDPISEHNRLYWYRQTLGQGPEFLTYFQNEAQLEKSRLLSDRFSAERPKGSFSTLEIQRTEQGDSAMYLCASSPTGTGMTQYFGPGTRLLVL.

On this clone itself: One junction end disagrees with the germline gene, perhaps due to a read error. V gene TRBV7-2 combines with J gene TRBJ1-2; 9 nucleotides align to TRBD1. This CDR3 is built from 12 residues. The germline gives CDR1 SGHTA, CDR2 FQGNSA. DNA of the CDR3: TGTGCCAGCAGCCCGGGACAGGGACGTTACATCTTC. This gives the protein CASSPGQGRYIF.

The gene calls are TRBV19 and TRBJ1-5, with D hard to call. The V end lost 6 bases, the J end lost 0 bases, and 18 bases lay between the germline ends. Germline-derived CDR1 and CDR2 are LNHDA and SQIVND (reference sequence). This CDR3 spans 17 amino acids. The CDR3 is CASRIGLQFHSNQPQHF. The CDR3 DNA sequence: TGTGCCAGTAGGATTGGGCTGCAGTTTCATAGCAATCAGCCCCAGCATTTT. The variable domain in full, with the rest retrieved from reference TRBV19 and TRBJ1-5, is DGGITQSPKYLFRKEGQNVTLSCEQNLNHDAMYWYRQDPGQGLRLIYYSQIVNDFQKGDIAEGYSVSREKKESFPLTVTSAQKNPTAFYLCASRIGLQFHSNQPQHFGDGTRLSIL.

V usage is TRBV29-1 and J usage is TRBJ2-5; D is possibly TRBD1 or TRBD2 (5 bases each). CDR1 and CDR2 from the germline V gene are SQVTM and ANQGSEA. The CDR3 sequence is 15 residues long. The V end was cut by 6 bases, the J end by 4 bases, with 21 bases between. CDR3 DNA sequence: TGCAGCGTCAGATTTGGGACGGCTGGCGGAGAGACCCAGTACTTC. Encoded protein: CSVRFGTAGGETQYF.

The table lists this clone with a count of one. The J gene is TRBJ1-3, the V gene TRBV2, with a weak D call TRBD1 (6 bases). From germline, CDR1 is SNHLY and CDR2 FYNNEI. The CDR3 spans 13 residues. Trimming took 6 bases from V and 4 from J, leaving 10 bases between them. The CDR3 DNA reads TGTGCCAGCAGCGCTGACAGGGGAAACACCATATATTTT. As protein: CASSADRGNTIYF. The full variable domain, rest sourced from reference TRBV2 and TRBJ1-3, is EPEVTQTPSHQVTQMGQEVILRCVPISNHLYFYWYRQILGQKVEFLVSFYNNEISEKSEIFDDQFSVERPDGSNFTLKIRSTKLEDSAMYFCASSADRGNTIYFGEGSWLTVV.

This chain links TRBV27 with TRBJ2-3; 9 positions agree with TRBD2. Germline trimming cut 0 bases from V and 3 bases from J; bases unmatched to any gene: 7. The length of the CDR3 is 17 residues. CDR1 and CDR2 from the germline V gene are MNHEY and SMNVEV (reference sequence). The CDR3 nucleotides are TGTGCCAGCAGTTTATCGTGGGCTAGCGGGATAACAGATACGCAGTATTTT. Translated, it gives CASSLSWASGITDTQYF.

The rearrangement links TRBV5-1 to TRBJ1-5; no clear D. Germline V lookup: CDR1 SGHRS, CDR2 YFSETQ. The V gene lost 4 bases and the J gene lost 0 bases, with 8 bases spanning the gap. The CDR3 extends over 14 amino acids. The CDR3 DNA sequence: TGCGCCAGCAGCGTGGACGGTAGCAATCAGCCCCAGCATTTT. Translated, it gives CASSVDGSNQPQHF.

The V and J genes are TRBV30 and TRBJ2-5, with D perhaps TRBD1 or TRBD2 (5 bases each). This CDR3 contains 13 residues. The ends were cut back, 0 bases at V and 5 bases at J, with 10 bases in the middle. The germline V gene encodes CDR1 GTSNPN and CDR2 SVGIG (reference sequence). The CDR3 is CAWSVRRDETQYF. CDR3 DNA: TGTGCCTGGAGTGTCCGCAGGGACGAGACCCAGTACTTC.

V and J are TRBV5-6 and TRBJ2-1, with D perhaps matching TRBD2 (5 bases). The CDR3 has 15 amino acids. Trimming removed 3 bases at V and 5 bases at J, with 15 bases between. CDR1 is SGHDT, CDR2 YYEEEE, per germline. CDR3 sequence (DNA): TGTGCCAGCAGCTCTCTAGCCCGAATGAACAATGAGCAGTTCTTC. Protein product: CASSSLARMNNEQFF.

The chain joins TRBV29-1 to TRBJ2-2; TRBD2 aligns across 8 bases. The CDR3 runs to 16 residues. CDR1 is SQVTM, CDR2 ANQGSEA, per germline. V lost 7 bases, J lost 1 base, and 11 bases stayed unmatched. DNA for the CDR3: TGCAGCGCGGCCCCCGGAGCGGGGGTGAACACCGGGGAGCTGTTTTTT. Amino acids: CSAAPGAGVNTGELFF.

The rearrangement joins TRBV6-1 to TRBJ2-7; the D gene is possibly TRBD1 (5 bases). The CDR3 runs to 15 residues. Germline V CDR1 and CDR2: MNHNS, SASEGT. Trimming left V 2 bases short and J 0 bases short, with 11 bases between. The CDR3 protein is CASSEQGGTSYEQYF. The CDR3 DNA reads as TGTGCCAGCAGTGAACAGGGCGGAACCTCCTACGAGCAGTACTTC.

CDR3 residues: CASSSRDSYNEQFF. The CDR3 DNA follows: TGTGCCAGCAGCTCCCGTGACTCCTACAATGAGCAGTTCTTC. The chain links TRBV7-3 to TRBJ2-1; no clear D gene. The V end was cut by 4 bases, the J end by 0 bases, with 7 bases between. CDR3 length: 14 residues. Looked up from germline, CDR1 is SGHTA and CDR2 is FQGTGA.

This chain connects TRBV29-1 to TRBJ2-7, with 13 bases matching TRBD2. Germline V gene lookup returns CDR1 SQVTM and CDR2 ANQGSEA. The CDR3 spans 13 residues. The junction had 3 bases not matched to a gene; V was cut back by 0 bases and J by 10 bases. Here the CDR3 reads CSVEDTSGRAQYF. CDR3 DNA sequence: TGCAGCGTTGAAGATACTAGCGGGAGGGCCCAGTACTTC.

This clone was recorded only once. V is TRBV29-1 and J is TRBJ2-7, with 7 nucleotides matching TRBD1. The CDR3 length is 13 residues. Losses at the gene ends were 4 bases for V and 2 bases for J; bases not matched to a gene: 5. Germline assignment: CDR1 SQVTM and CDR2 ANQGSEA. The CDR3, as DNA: TGCAGCGTTGGGGGGACAGAGACCTACGAGCAGTACTTC. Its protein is CSVGGTETYEQYF.

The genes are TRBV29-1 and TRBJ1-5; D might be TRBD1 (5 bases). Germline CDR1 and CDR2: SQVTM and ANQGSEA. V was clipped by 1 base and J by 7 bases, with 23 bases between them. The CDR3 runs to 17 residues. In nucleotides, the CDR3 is TGCAGCGTTGAAGTGGTGGGGGGTGGGTGGGTTGTCCAGCCCCAGCATTTT. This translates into CSVEVVGGGWVVQPQHF.

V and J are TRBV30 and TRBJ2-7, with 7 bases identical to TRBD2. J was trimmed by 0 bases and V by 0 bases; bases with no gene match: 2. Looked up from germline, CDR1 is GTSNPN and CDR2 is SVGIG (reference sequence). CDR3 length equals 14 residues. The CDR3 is CAWSVGGSSYEQYF. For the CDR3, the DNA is TGTGCCTGGAGTGTTGGCGGGAGCTCCTACGAGCAGTACTTC.

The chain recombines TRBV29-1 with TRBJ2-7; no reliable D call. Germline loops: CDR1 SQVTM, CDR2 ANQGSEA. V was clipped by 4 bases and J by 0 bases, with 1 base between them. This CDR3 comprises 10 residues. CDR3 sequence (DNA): TGCAGCGTTGGCTCCTACGAGCAGTACTTC. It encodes CSVGSYEQYF.

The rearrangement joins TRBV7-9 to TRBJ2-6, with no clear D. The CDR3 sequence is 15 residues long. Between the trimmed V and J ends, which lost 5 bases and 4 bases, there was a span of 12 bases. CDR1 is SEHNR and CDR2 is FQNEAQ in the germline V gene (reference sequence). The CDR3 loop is CASSLTRTGANVLTF. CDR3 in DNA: TGTGCCAGCAGCCTAACGAGGACCGGGGCCAACGTCCTGACTTTC.

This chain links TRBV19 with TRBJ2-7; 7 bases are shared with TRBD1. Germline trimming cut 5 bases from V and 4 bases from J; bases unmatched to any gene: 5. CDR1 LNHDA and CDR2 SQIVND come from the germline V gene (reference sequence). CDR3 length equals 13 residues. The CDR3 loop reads CASSPRTGYEQYF. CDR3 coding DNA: TGTGCCAGTAGTCCTAGGACAGGTTACGAGCAGTACTTC.

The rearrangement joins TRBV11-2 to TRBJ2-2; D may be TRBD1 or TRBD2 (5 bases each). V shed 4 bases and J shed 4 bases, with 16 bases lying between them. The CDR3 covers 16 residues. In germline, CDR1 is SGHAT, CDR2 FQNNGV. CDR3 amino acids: CASSSPTGLLTGELFF. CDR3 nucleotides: TGTGCCAGCAGCTCTCCTACAGGACTCCTCACCGGGGAGCTGTTTTTT. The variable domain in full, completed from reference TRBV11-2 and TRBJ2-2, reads EAGVAQSPRYKIIEKRQSVAFWCNPISGHATLYWYQQILGQGPKLLIQFQNNGVVDDSQLPKDRFSAERLKGVDSTLKIQPAKLEDSAVYLCASSSPTGLLTGELFFGEGSRLTVL.

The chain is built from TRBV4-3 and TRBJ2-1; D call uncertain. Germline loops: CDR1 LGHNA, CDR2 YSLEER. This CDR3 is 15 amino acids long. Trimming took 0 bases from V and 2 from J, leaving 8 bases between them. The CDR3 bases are TGCGCCAGCAGCCAAGACACTGACACCTACAATGAGCAGTTCTTC. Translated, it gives CASSQDTDTYNEQFF.

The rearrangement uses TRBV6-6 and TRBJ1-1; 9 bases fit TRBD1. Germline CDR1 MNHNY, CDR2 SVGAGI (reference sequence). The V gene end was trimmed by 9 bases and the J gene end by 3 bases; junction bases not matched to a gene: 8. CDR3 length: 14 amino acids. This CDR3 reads CARRQGGIHTEAFF. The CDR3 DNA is TGTGCCAGGAGACAGGGGGGGATTCACACTGAAGCTTTCTTT.